A single sample is the source of the 8 T cell receptor beta chains below, sequenced in a study of control samples from healthy donors and cancer patients. TCRdb's table, derived via immunoSEQ multiplex PCR, lists solely in-frame clones and lacks some. The table records 350,000 to 450,000 clones, more than 80% of them present only once. Sequencing was done on a sample of PBMCs. The receptors stem from a man in his forties or fifties with head and neck cancer.

This clone was seen only once. The chain uses TRBV11-3 and TRBJ2-7, with a tentative D call TRBD1 (6 bases). This CDR3 contains 14 residues. Germline CDR1 reads SGHNT; CDR2 reads YENEEA. Trimming shortened V by 1 base and J by 3 bases, and 10 bases separated the two germline ends. CDR3 bases: TGTGCCAGCAGCTTAGGGGCCAGGGGCTACGAGCAGTACTTC. Protein sequence: CASSLGARGYEQYF.

The chain couples TRBV4-3 to TRBJ2-1; 11 bases line up with TRBD2. The CDR3 loop spans 16 amino acids. The V and J ends lost 0 bases and 12 bases, in that order; junction bases with no gene match: 10. Germline V CDR1 and CDR2: LGHNA, YSLEER. CDR3 in amino acids: CASSQDWLAGGGRQFF. In nucleotides, the CDR3 is TGCGCCAGCAGCCAAGATTGGTTAGCGGGAGGGGGCCGGCAGTTCTTC.

The chain employs TRBV30 and TRBJ1-5; a weak D match, TRBD1 (5 bases). The CDR3 loop spans 14 amino acids. V was pared by 3 bases and J by 2 bases, with 11 bases between. Looked up from germline, CDR1 is GTSNPN and CDR2 is SVGIG (reference sequence). The CDR3 DNA is TGTGCCTGGAGCGCAGGGTTTCGCAATCAGCCCCAGCATTTT. As protein: CAWSAGFRNQPQHF.

The V call is TRBV4-3, the J call TRBJ2-5; D gene unclear. CDR1 and CDR2 (germline): LGHNA, YSLEER. CDR3 length equals 13 residues. The V and J ends lost 0 bases and 3 bases respectively, with 5 bases between them. DNA for the CDR3: TGCGCCAGCAGCCAAGAGCCAGAAGAGACCCAGTACTTC. It encodes CASSQEPEETQYF.

The rearrangement joins TRBV7-2 to TRBJ2-6; 11 nucleotides line up with TRBD2. The CDR3 loop spans 19 amino acids. V lost 0 bases, J lost 0 bases, and 4 bases stayed unmatched. The germline CDR1 and CDR2 sequences are SGHTA and FQGNSA. The CDR3: CASSLAAGTSGSGANVLTF. DNA of the CDR3: TGTGCCAGCAGCTTAGCAGCTGGGACTAGCGGCTCTGGGGCCAACGTCCTGACTTTC.

The J gene is TRBJ2-1, the V gene TRBV3-1 (or the pseudogene TRBV3-2); 12 nucleotides align to TRBD2. J was trimmed by 0 bases and V by 0 bases; bases with no gene match: 9. The CDR3 extends over 20 amino acids. Germline V gene data show CDR1 as LGHDT and CDR2 as YNNKEL (reference sequence). The CDR3 reads CASSQDLTSGGLSSYNEQFF. The DNA of the CDR3 is TGTGCCAGCAGCCAAGATTTAACTAGCGGGGGGCTGAGCTCCTACAATGAGCAGTTCTTC.

The chain links TRBV5-1 to TRBJ2-3; D gene uncertain. The CDR3 extends over 14 amino acids. The V end was cut by 0 bases, the J end by 5 bases, with 10 bases between. Per the germline V gene, CDR1 is SGHRS and CDR2 is YFSETQ. The CDR3 bases are TGCGCCAGCAGCTTGGCGCTAGACGGAGATACGCAGTATTTT. Residues: CASSLALDGDTQYF.

The chain employs TRBV27 and TRBJ1-1, with D hard to call. Germline CDR1 is MNHEY and CDR2 is SMNVEV (reference sequence). The CDR3 consists of 15 residues. The germline V and J ends were trimmed by 6 bases and 1 base, with 15 bases remaining between them. CDR3 bases: TGTGCCAGCAGCCACCGCCGGCCTGAGAACACTGAAGCTTTCTTT. Amino acids: CASSHRRPENTEAFF.